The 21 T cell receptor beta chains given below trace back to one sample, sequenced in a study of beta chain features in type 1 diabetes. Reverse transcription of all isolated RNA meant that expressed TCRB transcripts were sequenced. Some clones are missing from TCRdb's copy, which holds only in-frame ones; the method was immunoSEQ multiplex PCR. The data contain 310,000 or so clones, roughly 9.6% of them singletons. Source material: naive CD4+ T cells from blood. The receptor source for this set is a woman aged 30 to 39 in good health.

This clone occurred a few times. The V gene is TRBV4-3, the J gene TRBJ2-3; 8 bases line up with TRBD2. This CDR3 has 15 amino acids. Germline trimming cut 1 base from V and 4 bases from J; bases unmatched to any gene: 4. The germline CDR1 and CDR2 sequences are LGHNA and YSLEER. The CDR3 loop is CASSQVVGGADTQYF. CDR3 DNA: TGCGCCAGCAGCCAAGTAGTCGGGGGGGCAGATACGCAGTATTTT.

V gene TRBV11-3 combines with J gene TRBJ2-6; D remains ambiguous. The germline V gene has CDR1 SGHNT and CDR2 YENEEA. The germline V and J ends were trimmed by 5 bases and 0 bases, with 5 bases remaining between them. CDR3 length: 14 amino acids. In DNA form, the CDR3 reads TGTGCCAGCAGCGTAAACTCTGGGGCCAACGTCCTGACTTTC. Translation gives CASSVNSGANVLTF.

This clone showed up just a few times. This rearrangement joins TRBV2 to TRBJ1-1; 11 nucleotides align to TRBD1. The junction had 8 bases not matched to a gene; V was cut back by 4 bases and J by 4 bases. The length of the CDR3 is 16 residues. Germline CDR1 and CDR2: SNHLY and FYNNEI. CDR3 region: CASSGTGGWGITEAFF. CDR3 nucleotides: TGTGCCAGCAGTGGGACAGGGGGCTGGGGTATCACTGAAGCTTTCTTT.

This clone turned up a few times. CDR3 residues: CASKFREEGQPQHF. CDR3 in DNA: TGTGCCAGCAAATTCCGGGAAGAGGGTCAGCCCCAGCATTTT. The genes are TRBV6-6 and TRBJ1-5; D unclear. In germline, CDR1 is MNHNY, CDR2 SVGAGI (reference sequence). The CDR3 has 14 residues. V lost 7 bases and J 6 bases, leaving 16 bases between the germline ends.

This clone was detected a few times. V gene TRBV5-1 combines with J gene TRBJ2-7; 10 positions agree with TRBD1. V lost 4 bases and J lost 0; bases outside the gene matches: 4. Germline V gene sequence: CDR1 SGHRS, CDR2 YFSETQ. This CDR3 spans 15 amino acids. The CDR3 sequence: CASSTGQGSSYEQYF. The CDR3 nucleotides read TGCGCCAGCAGCACGGGACAGGGGAGCTCCTACGAGCAGTACTTC.

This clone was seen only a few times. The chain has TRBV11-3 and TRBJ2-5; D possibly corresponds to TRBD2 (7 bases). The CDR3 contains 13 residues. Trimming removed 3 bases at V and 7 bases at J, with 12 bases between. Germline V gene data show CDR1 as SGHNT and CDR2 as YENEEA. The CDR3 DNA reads TGTGCCAGCAGCTTCTCAGGGGAGGGGACCCAGTACTTC. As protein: CASSFSGEGTQYF.

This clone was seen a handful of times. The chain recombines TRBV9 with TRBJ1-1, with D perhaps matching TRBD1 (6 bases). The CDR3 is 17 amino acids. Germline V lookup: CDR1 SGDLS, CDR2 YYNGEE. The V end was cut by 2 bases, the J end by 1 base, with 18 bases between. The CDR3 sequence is CASSVREFRGANTEAFF. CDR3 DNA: TGTGCCAGCAGCGTCAGAGAATTCAGGGGAGCGAACACTGAAGCTTTCTTT. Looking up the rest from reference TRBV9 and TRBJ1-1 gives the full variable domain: DSGVTQTPKHLITATGQRVTLRCSPRSGDLSVYWYQQSLDQGLQFLIQYYNGEERAKGNILERFSAQQFPDLHSELNLSSLELGDSALYFCASSVREFRGANTEAFFGQGTRLTVV.

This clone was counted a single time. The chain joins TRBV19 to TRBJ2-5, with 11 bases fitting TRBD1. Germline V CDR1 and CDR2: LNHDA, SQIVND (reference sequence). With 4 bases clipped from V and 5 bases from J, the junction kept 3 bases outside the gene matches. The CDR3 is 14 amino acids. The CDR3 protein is CASSTGTGGETQYF. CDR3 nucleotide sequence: TGTGCCAGTAGTACCGGGACAGGGGGGGAGACCCAGTACTTC.

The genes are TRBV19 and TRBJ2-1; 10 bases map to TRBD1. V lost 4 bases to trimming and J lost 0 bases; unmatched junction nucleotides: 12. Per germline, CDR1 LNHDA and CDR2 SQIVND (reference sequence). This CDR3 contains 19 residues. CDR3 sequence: CASSKRGTGALSSYNEQFF. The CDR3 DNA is TGTGCCAGTAGTAAAAGGGGGACAGGGGCCCTTAGCTCCTACAATGAGCAGTTCTTC.

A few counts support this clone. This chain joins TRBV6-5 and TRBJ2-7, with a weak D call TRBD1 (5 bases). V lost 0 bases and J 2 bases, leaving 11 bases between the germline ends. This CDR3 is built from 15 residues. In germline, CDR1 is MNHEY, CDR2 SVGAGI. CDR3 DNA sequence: TGTGCCAGCAGTTACTCGAGAGACAGACCCTACGAGCAGTACTTC. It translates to CASSYSRDRPYEQYF.

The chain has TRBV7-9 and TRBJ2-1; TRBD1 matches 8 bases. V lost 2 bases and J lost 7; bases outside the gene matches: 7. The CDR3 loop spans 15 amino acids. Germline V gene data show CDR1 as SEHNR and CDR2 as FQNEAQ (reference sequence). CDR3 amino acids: CASSLTGQGRNEQFF. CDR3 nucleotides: TGTGCCAGCAGCTTAACCGGACAGGGAAGAAATGAGCAGTTCTTC. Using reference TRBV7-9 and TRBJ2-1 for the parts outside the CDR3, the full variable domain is DTGVSQNPRHKITKRGQNVTFRCDPISEHNRLYWYRQTLGQGPEFLTYFQNEAQLEKSRLLSDRFSAERPKGSFSTLEIQRTEQGDSAMYLCASSLTGQGRNEQFFGPGTRLTVL.

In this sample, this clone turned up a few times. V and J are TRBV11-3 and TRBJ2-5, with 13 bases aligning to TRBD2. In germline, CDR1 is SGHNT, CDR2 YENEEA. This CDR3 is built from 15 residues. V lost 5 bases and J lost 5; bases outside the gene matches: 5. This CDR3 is CASSLGTSGMETQYF. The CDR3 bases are TGTGCCAGCAGCCTCGGGACTAGCGGGATGGAGACCCAGTACTTC.

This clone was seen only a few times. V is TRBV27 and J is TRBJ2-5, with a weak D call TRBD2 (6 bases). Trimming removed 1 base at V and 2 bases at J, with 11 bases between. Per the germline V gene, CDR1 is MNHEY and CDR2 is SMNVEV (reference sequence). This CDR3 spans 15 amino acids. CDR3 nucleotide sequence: TGTGCCAGCAGTTTATTGTCCGGGGGACAAGAGACCCAGTACTTC. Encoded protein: CASSLLSGGQETQYF.

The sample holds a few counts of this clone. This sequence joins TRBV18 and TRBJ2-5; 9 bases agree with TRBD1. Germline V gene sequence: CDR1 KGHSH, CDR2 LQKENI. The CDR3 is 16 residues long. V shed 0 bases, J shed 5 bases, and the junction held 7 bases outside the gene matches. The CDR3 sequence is CASSPPVATGGETQYF. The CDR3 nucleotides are TGTGCCAGCTCACCACCGGTGGCGACAGGGGGGGAGACCCAGTACTTC.

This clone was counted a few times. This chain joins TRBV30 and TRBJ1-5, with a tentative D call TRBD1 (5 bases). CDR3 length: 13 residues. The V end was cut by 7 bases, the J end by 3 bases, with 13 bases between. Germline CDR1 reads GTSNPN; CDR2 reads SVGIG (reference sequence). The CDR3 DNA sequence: TGTGCCTATACCGGGGGATTCAATCAGCCCCAGCATTTT. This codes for CAYTGGFNQPQHF.

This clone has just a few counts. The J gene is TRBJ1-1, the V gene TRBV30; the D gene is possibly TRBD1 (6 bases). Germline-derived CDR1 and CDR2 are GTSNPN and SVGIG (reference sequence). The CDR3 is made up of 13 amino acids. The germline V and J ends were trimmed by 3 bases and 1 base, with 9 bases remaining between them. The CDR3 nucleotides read TGTGCCTGGAGCATGGGACAGAACACTGAAGCTTTCTTT. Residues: CAWSMGQNTEAFF.

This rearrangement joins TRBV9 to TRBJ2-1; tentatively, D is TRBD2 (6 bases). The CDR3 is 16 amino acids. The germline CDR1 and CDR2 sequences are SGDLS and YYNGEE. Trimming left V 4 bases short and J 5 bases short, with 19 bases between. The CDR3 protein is CASSPPSTGLNNEQFF. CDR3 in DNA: TGTGCCAGCAGCCCCCCTTCCACCGGACTAAACAATGAGCAGTTCTTC.

Here the CDR3 DNA reads TGTGCCAGCAGCACCCCCCGCGGGGTCCCAGATACGCAGTATTTT. Encoded protein: CASSTPRGVPDTQYF. The chain combines TRBV11-2 with TRBJ2-3; the D gene is possibly TRBD2 (6 bases). Germline V gives CDR1 SGHAT, CDR2 FQNNGV. Trimming removed 5 bases at V and 4 bases at J, with 16 bases between. This CDR3 spans 15 amino acids.

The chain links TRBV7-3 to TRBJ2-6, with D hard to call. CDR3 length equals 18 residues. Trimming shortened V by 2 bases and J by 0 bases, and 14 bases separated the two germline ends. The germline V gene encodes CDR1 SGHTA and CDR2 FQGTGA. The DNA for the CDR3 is TGTGCCAGCAGCTTAGAGTCGACACACATCTCTGGGGCCAACGTCCTGACTTTC. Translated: CASSLESTHISGANVLTF.

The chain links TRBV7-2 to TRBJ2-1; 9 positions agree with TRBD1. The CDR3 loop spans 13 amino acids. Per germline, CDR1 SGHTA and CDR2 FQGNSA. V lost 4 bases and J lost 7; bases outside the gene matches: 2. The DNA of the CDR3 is TGTGCCAGCAGCTCGGACAGGGGTAATGAGCAGTTCTTC. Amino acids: CASSSDRGNEQFF.

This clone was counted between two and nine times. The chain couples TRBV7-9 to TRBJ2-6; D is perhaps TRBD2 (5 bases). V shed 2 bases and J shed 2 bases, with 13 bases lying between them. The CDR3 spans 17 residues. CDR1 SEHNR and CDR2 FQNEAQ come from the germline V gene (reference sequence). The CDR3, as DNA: TGTGCCAGCAGCTTACGACGGACCGGGACTGGGGCCAACGTCCTGACTTTC. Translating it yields CASSLRRTGTGANVLTF.